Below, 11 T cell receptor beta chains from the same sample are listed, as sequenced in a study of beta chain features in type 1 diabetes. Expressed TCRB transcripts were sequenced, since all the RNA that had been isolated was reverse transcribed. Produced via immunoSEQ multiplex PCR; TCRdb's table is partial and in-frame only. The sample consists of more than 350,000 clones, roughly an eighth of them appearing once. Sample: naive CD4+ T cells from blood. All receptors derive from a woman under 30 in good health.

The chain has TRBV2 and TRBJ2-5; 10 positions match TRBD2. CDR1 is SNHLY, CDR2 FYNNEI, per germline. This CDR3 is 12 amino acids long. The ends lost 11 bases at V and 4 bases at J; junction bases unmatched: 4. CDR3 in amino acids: CAGSSGGETQYF. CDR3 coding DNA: TGTGCCGGTTCTAGCGGGGGAGAGACCCAGTACTTC.

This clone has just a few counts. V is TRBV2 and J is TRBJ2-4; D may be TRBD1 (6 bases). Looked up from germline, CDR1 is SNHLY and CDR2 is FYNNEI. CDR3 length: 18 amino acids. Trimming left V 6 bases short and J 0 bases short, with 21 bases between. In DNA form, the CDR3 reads TGTGCCAGCAGCGAGGACAGCCGAGTGATCAAAGCCAAAAACATTCAGTACTTC. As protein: CASSEDSRVIKAKNIQYF.

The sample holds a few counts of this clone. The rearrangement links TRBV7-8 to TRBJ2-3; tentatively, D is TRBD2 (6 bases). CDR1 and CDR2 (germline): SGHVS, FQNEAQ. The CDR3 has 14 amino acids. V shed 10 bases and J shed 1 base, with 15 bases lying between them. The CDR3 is CAITWDSRTDTQYF. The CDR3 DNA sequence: TGTGCCATAACCTGGGACTCGCGCACAGATACGCAGTATTTT.

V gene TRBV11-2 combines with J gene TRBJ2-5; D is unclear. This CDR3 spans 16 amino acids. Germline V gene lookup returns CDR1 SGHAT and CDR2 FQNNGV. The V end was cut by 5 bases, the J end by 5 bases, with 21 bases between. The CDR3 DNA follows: TGTGCCAGCAGCCCCAGATCGGGCTTCTCTGCGGAGACCCAGTACTTC. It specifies CASSPRSGFSAETQYF.

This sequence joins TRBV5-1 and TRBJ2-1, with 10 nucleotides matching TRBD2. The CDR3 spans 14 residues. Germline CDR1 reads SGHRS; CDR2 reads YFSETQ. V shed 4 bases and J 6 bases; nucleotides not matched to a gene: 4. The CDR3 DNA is TGCGCCAGCAGCCCGGGACTAGCGCTCAATGAGCAGTTCTTC. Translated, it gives CASSPGLALNEQFF.

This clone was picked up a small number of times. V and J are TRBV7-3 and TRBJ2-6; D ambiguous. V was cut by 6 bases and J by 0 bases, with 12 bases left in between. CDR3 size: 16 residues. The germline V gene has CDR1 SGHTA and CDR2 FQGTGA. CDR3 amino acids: CASRPLQASGANVLTF. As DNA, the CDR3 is TGTGCCAGCAGGCCTCTACAAGCCTCTGGGGCCAACGTCCTGACTTTC.

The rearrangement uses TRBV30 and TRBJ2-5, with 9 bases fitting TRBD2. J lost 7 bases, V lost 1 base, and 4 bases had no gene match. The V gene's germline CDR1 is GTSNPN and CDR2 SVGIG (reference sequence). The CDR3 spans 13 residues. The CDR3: CAWSDSGRLTQYF. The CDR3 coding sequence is TGTGCCTGGAGTGACAGCGGGAGGTTGACCCAGTACTTC.

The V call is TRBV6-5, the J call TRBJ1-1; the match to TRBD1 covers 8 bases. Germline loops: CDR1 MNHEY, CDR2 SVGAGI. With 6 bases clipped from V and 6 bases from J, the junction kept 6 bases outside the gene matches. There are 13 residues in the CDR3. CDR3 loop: CASRRQGYAEAFF. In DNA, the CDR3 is TGTGCCAGCAGAAGACAGGGGTACGCTGAAGCTTTCTTT.

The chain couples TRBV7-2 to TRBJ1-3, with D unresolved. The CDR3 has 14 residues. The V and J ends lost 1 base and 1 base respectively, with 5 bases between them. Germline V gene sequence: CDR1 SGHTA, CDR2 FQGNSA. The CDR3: CASSLVQSGNTIYF. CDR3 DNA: TGTGCCAGCAGCTTAGTACAGTCTGGAAACACCATATATTTT.

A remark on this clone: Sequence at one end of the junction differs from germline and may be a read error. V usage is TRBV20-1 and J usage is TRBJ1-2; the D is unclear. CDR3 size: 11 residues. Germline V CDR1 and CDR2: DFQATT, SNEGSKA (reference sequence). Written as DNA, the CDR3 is TGCAGTGCTAAAGGTCGGGAAGCTACGCCCTTC. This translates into CSAKGREATPF.

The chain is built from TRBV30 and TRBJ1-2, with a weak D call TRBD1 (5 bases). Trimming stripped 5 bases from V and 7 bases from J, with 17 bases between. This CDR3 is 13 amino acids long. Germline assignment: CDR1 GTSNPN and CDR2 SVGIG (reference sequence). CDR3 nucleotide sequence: TGTGCCTGGGGAATCACCGGGACCGGTGGCTACACCTTC. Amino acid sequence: CAWGITGTGGYTF. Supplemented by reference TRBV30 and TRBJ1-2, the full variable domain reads SQTIHQWPATLVQPVGSPLSLECTVEGTSNPNLYWYRQAAGRGLQLLFYSVGIGQISSEVPQNLSASRPQDRQFILSSKKLLLSDSGFYLCAWGITGTGGYTFGSGTRLTVV.